This T cell receptor (beta chain) derives from a study of T-cell reconstitution after alpha-beta-depleted transplantation in children. This clonotype was observed a few times. V lost 5 bases and J 5 bases, leaving 18 bases between the germline ends. In germline, CDR1 is PRHDT, CDR2 FYEKMQ (reference sequence). The CDR3 totals 15 residues. Unique molecular identifiers were incorporated into the prepared TCRbeta library. Using its own MiXCR run on the PCR reads, TCRdb lists one record per CDR3 protein. The data hold roughly 500,000 distinct CDR3 sequences, with approximately 32% observed a single time. J is TRBJ2-5 and V is TRBV13, with D perhaps being TRBD1 or TRBD2 (6 bases each). The sample consisted of PBMCs from the stem cell graft donor, taken from the stem cell graft. This receptor was taken from a human donor who donated a stem cell graft to a child with aplastic anemia. The CDR3 DNA sequence: TGTGCCAGCAGCCAAAAAGGTGGAGGGGGGGAGACCCAGTACTTC. It codes for CASSQKGGGGETQYF.